This T cell receptor beta chain originates from a study of blood T cell repertoires in COVID-19. Looking at the study overall: Sites in the United States, Italy and Spain provided acute and convalescent COVID-19 samples. Sources were T cells, B-cell-depleted T cells, or PBMCs; the material itself was cDNA or gDNA.

This clone was seen a handful of times. Deletions cut 5 bases from V and 0 bases from J, with 11 bases between. This CDR3 has 14 amino acids. The germline gives CDR1 SGHTA, CDR2 FQGNSA. Per the study methods: Amplifying reference gene primers gave estimates of nucleated cell counts. Some clones are missing from TCRdb's copy, which holds only in-frame ones; the method was immunoSEQ multiplex PCR. The V and J calls and clone size come from that table; D and trimming were worked out from the DNA. The repertoire holds about 81,000 clones, with 80% to 90% as singletons. The sample taken for sequencing was peripheral blood. This clonotype originated in an elderly woman with acute or convalescent COVID-19. The V gene is TRBV7-2, the J gene TRBJ2-7, with D perhaps TRBD1 (6 bases). The CDR3: CASSPWDNSYEQYF. The CDR3 DNA reads TGTGCCAGCAGCCCTTGGGACAACTCCTACGAGCAGTACTTC.